The 27 T cell receptor beta chains below all came from one sample that was sequenced in a study of blood T cell repertoires in COVID-19. Measured with immunoSEQ multiplex PCR; TCRdb has only the in-frame clones, and not every one. Among tens of thousands of clones listed, approximately 91% were seen once. The sequenced sample consisted of peripheral blood. All receptors come from a man aged 55-75 years with COVID-19, enrolled during active disease.

The chain combines TRBV11-3 with TRBJ2-2; 10 bases agree with TRBD1. This CDR3 spans 15 amino acids. Germline V gene sequence: CDR1 SGHNT, CDR2 YENEEA. V dropped 3 bases and J dropped 7; count of bases not matched to a gene: 5. The CDR3 nucleotides read TGTGCCAGCAGCTTTCGACAGGGGGCGGACGGGGAGCTGTTTTTT. This encodes CASSFRQGADGELFF.

The CDR3 DNA follows: TGTGCCAGCAGCCCCTTTCAGGGTAGCTATAGCAATCAGCCCCAGCATTTT. It codes for CASSPFQGSYSNQPQHF. V and J are TRBV28 and TRBJ1-5; TRBD1 might be the D (5 bases). The V end lost 6 bases, the J end lost 0 bases, and 18 bases lay between the germline ends. The length of the CDR3 is 17 residues. The germline gives CDR1 MDHEN, CDR2 SYDVKM. Full variable domain (rest looked up from reference TRBV28 and TRBJ1-5): DVKVTQSSRYLVKRTGEKVFLECVQDMDHENMFWYRQDPGLGLRLIYFSYDVKMKEKGDIPEGYSVSREKKERFSLILESASTNQTSMYLCASSPFQGSYSNQPQHFGDGTRLSIL.

Turning to this clone: It is unclear where the CDR3 begins or ends on the DNA, so no DNA is shown, and the CDR3 is as TCRdb lists it. This chain connects TRBV11-3 to TRBJ2-4; the table's D call, TRBD2, has no DNA check behind it. Germline CDR1 SGHNT, CDR2 YENEEA. Termini included, the CDR3 measures 16 amino acids. CDR3 loop: CASSSSFEGGRNIQYF.

This rearrangement joins TRBV12-5 to TRBJ1-4; possible D gene TRBD1, 5 bases. The CDR3 is 14 amino acids. CDR1 is LGHNT, CDR2 FRNRAP, per germline. V was shortened by 5 bases and J by 8 bases, with 15 bases between the two germline ends. Here the CDR3 reads CASGTGGGAEKLFF. The DNA of the CDR3 is TGTGCTAGTGGTACGGGGGGGGGAGCCGAAAAACTGTTTTTT.

V usage is TRBV7-9 and J usage is TRBJ2-3; maybe TRBD2 (5 bases). Germline values: CDR1 SEHNR, CDR2 FQNEAQ (reference sequence). The CDR3 covers 14 residues. The V and J ends lost 1 base and 0 bases respectively, with 5 bases between them. The CDR3 nucleotides read TGTGCCAGCAGCTTAGGGACTAGCACAGATACGCAGTATTTT. Translated, it gives CASSLGTSTDTQYF.

This sequence joins TRBV9 and TRBJ1-6; D is ambiguous. The germline CDR1 and CDR2 sequences are SGDLS and YYNGEE. Trimming stripped 3 bases from V and 8 bases from J, with 12 bases between. The CDR3 contains 14 residues. CDR3 nucleotide sequence: TGTGCCAGCAGCGCCACCTCCGAGTATTCACCCCTCCACTTT. This sequence encodes CASSATSEYSPLHF.

This clone is a singleton in its sample. The chain carries TRBV5-5 and TRBJ2-1; D not resolved. The germline gives CDR1 SGHKS, CDR2 YYEKEE (reference sequence). This CDR3 has 14 amino acids. V lost 0 bases and J 2 bases, leaving 6 bases between the germline ends. Written as DNA, the CDR3 is TGTGCCAGCAGCTTGGATTCCGCCTACAATGAGCAGTTCTTC. The encoded protein is CASSLDSAYNEQFF. The variable domain in full, completed from reference TRBV5-5 and TRBJ2-1, reads DAGVTQSPTHLIKTRGQQVTLRCSPISGHKSVSWYQQVLGQGPQFIFQYYEKEERGRGNFPDRFSARQFPNYSSELNVNALLLGDSALYLCASSLDSAYNEQFFGPGTRLTVL.

V is TRBV6-6 and J is TRBJ1-4; TRBD1 aligns across 7 bases. The V and J ends lost 7 bases and 8 bases, in that order; junction bases with no gene match: 10. This CDR3 spans 14 amino acids. Per the germline V gene, CDR1 is MNHNY and CDR2 is SVGAGI (reference sequence). The CDR3 nucleotides read TGTGCCAGCACCCGACAGGGTGAACGAGAAAAACTGTTTTTT. Translating gives CASTRQGEREKLFF.

The chain is built from TRBV10-3 and TRBJ1-5; 7 positions match TRBD1. After removal of 6 bases from V and 7 bases from J, the junction contained 12 bases not matched to a gene. The CDR3 has 15 amino acids. Germline V gene lookup returns CDR1 ENHRY and CDR2 SYGVKD. CDR3 in amino acids: CAISQGEAFGQPQHF. As DNA, the CDR3 is TGTGCCATCAGCCAGGGGGAGGCCTTCGGGCAGCCCCAGCATTTT.

This chain links TRBV28 with TRBJ1-5, with D tentatively TRBD1 (6 bases). Germline V gives CDR1 MDHEN, CDR2 SYDVKM. The CDR3 extends over 14 amino acids. V dropped 6 bases and J dropped 3 bases, with 12 bases sitting between them. Here the CDR3 reads CASSLDSSNQPQHF. DNA of the CDR3: TGTGCCAGCAGCCTGGACAGTTCCAATCAGCCCCAGCATTTT.

The J gene is TRBJ1-5, the V gene TRBV19; no firm D call. Trimming took 4 bases from V and 6 from J, leaving 10 bases between them. Germline V gene sequence: CDR1 LNHDA, CDR2 SQIVND (reference sequence). This CDR3 region has 13 residues. The CDR3 spells CASSTPAGQPQHF. DNA for the CDR3: TGTGCCAGTAGTACCCCCGCCGGTCAGCCCCAGCATTTT.

The chain carries TRBV28 and TRBJ2-7; 10 nucleotides agree with TRBD2. The germline V gene encodes CDR1 MDHEN and CDR2 SYDVKM. CDR3 length equals 11 residues. The junction had 8 bases not matched to a gene; V was cut back by 8 bases and J by 13 bases. In DNA form, the CDR3 reads TGTGCCAGCCTACTTAGCGGGAGGATTTACTTC. This gives the protein CASLLSGRIYF.

This rearrangement joins TRBV19 to TRBJ1-5, with D unclear. There are 16 residues in the CDR3. The germline V gene encodes CDR1 LNHDA and CDR2 SQIVND (reference sequence). Trimming took off 1 base at V and 0 bases at J, with 10 bases between the two ends. CDR3 region: CASSIGDLYSNQPQHF. In DNA form, the CDR3 reads TGTGCCAGTAGTATAGGAGATTTATATAGCAATCAGCCCCAGCATTTT.

J is TRBJ1-1 and V is TRBV5-1; 9 nucleotides match TRBD1. Germline CDR1 SGHRS, CDR2 YFSETQ. The V and J ends lost 5 bases and 9 bases, in that order; junction bases with no gene match: 8. The CDR3 loop spans 13 amino acids. The DNA for the CDR3 is TGCGCCAGCAGTCGGGACAGGGAGAGTAAAGCTTTCTTT. Its translation: CASSRDRESKAFF.

The chain is built from TRBV21-1 and TRBJ2-6; the D call of TRBD1 is as the table states it, not checked on the DNA. TRBV21-1 has pseudogene status. CDR3 length equals 18 residues. In DNA form, the CDR3 reads TGTGCCAGCAGCAATACGGGACAGGGAGTCGCCGGGGCCAACGTCCTGACTTTC. Protein product: CASSNTGQGVAGANVLTF.

The chain has TRBV2 and TRBJ2-3; D possibly corresponds to TRBD2 (6 bases). CDR3 length equals 14 residues. The V and J ends lost 8 bases and 2 bases respectively, with 14 bases between them. CDR1 and CDR2 from the germline V gene are SNHLY and FYNNEI. Here the CDR3 DNA reads TGTGCCAGCGGGAGGCCCACCTACACAGATACGCAGTATTTT. Its protein is CASGRPTYTDTQYF. The whole variable domain, filled in from reference TRBV2 and TRBJ2-3, reads EPEVTQTPSHQVTQMGQEVILRCVPISNHLYFYWYRQILGQKVEFLVSFYNNEISEKSEIFDDQFSVERPDGSNFTLKIRSTKLEDSAMYFCASGRPTYTDTQYFGPGTRLTVL.

The chain couples TRBV5-6 to TRBJ2-7; 12 bases line up with TRBD2. The germline V gene has CDR1 SGHDT and CDR2 YYEEEE. The length of the CDR3 is 14 residues. The ends lost 5 bases at V and 3 bases at J; junction bases unmatched: 3. The CDR3 nucleotides are TGTGCCAGCAGGGCTAGCGGGAGGGACTACGAGCAGTACTTC. It yields the protein CASRASGRDYEQYF.

The rearrangement joins TRBV19 to TRBJ1-1; D ambiguous. This CDR3 spans 14 amino acids. In germline, CDR1 is LNHDA, CDR2 SQIVND (reference sequence). V gave up 5 bases and J gave up 1 base, with 11 bases separating them. The CDR3 sequence is CASSVGRENTEAFF. The DNA for the CDR3 is TGTGCCAGTAGTGTCGGACGGGAGAACACTGAAGCTTTCTTT.

The V call is TRBV5-6, the J call TRBJ2-7; perhaps TRBD1 as D (5 bases). With 1 base removed from V and 4 bases from J, the gap between germline ends came to 9 bases. Germline V gives CDR1 SGHDT, CDR2 YYEEEE. The CDR3 spans 13 residues. CDR3 bases: TGTGCCAGCAGCTTGCACAGGCTATACGAGCAGTACTTC. Its protein is CASSLHRLYEQYF.

The chain joins TRBV21-1 to TRBJ1-1. TRBV21-1 constitutes a pseudogene. The CDR3 spans 15 residues. The CDR3 spells CASSPRTRWGAEAFF. CDR3 coding DNA: TGTGCCAGCAGCCCGCGCACAAGGTGGGGAGCTGAAGCTTTCTTT.

The sample holds one count of this clone. The chain links TRBV18 to TRBJ1-2; 9 bases map to TRBD1. The CDR3 sequence is 13 residues long. Losses at the gene ends were 4 bases for V and 6 bases for J; bases not matched to a gene: 3. Germline V gene data show CDR1 as KGHSH and CDR2 as LQKENI. CDR3 coding DNA: TGTGCCAGCTCACAGGGACAGGGAGATGGCTACACCTTC. Its translation: CASSQGQGDGYTF.

The gene calls are TRBV27 and TRBJ2-3, with TRBD1 matching over 10 bases. Unmatched junction bases numbered 6, after V lost 4 bases and J lost 5 bases. CDR3 size: 15 residues. The germline CDR1 and CDR2 sequences are MNHEY and SMNVEV (reference sequence). CDR3 region: CASSSRTGGRDTQYF. The CDR3 DNA reads TGTGCCAGCAGTTCACGGACAGGGGGAAGAGATACGCAGTATTTT.

V usage is TRBV28 and J usage is TRBJ1-2, with 9 nucleotides matching TRBD1. The V segment lost 6 bases and the J segment 8 bases; nucleotides outside the gene matches: 4. Germline CDR1 and CDR2: MDHEN and SYDVKM. The CDR3 covers 12 residues. CDR3 sequence (DNA): TGTGCCAGCAGACGGGGACAGGGAGGCTACACCTTC. It codes for CASRRGQGGYTF.

V gene TRBV30 combines with J gene TRBJ1-4, with 8 nucleotides matching TRBD1. V gave up 1 base and J gave up 4 bases; unmatched junction bases: 11. Germline CDR1 GTSNPN, CDR2 SVGIG (reference sequence). This CDR3 has 17 amino acids. The CDR3 region has the DNA TGTGCCTGGAGTGAGGGGACAGGAAATAATCTTAATGAAAAACTGTTTTTT. Its protein is CAWSEGTGNNLNEKLFF. Variable domain in full (rest from reference TRBV30 and TRBJ1-4): SQTIHQWPATLVQPVGSPLSLECTVEGTSNPNLYWYRQAAGRGLQLLFYSVGIGQISSEVPQNLSASRPQDRQFILSSKKLLLSDSGFYLCAWSEGTGNNLNEKLFFGSGTQLSVL.

The DNA of the CDR3 is TGCGCCAGCAGCCGGTACAGGGACCTGAACACTGAAGCTTTCTTT. Translation: CASSRYRDLNTEAFF. The chain has TRBV4-1 and TRBJ1-1, with D possibly being TRBD1 (6 bases). This CDR3 is 15 amino acids long. The V and J ends lost 4 bases and 0 bases respectively, with 12 bases between them. The germline gives CDR1 MGHRA, CDR2 YSYEKL.

V usage is TRBV5-1 and J usage is TRBJ1-1, with D possibly TRBD1 on 5 matching bases. CDR3 size: 14 residues. V was shortened by 4 bases and J by 1 base, with 11 bases between the two germline ends. The germline V gene encodes CDR1 SGHRS and CDR2 YFSETQ. The CDR3, as DNA: TGCGCCAGCAGCAACTCGACAGCGAACACTGAAGCTTTCTTT. Encoded protein: CASSNSTANTEAFF.

The CDR3 DNA sequence: TGTGCCAGCAGTTACTTAGCGGAAGGCTACGAGCAGTACTTC. Translating gives CASSYLAEGYEQYF. J is TRBJ2-7 and V is TRBV6-2 or TRBV6-3, with D tentatively TRBD2 (6 bases). Germline V gene data show CDR1 as MNHEY and CDR2 as SVGEGT. This CDR3 is built from 14 residues. V lost 1 base and J lost 3, with 10 bases in between.